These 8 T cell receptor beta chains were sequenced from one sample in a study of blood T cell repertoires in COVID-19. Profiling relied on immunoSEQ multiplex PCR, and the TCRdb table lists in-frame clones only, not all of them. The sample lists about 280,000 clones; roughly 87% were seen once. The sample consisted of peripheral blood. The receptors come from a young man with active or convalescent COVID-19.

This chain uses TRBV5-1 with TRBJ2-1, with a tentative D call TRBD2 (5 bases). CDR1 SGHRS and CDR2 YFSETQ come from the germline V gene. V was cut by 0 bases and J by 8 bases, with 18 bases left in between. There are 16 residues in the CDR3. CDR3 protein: CASSLATSLRIDEQFF. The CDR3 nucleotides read TGCGCCAGCAGCTTGGCCACTAGTCTCCGTATCGATGAGCAGTTCTTC.

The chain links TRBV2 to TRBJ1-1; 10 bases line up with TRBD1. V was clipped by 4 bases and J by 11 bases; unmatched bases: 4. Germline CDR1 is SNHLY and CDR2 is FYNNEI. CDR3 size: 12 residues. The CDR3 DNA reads TGTGCCAGCAGTGGTGGGACAGGGGTGGCTTTCTTT. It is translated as CASSGGTGVAFF. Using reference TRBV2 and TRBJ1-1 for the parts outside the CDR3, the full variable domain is EPEVTQTPSHQVTQMGQEVILRCVPISNHLYFYWYRQILGQKVEFLVSFYNNEISEKSEIFDDQFSVERPDGSNFTLKIRSTKLEDSAMYFCASSGGTGVAFFGQGTRLTVV.

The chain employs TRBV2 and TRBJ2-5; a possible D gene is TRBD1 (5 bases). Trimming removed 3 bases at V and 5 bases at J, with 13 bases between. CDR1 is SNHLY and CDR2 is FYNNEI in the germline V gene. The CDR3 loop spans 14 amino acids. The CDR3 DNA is TGTGCCAGCAGTGAGGGGCAGGTGGTGGAGACCCAGTACTTC. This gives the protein CASSEGQVVETQYF.

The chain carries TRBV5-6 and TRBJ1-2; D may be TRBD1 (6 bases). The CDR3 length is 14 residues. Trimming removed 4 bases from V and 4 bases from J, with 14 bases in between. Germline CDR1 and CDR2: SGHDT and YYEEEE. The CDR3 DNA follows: TGTGCCAGCAGCGAAGGACAGATTCTCTATGGCTACACCTTC. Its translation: CASSEGQILYGYTF.

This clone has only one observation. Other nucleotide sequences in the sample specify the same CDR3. This CDR3 is CASSQRQLNTEAFF. CDR3 nucleotide sequence: TGTGCCAGCAGCCAAAGACAGCTGAACACTGAAGCTTTCTTT. The rearrangement links TRBV6-5 to TRBJ1-1, with D maybe TRBD1 (5 bases). The CDR3 runs 14 residues. Trimming cost V 6 bases and J 0 bases, with 11 bases left between them. The germline CDR1 and CDR2 sequences are MNHEY and SVGAGI.

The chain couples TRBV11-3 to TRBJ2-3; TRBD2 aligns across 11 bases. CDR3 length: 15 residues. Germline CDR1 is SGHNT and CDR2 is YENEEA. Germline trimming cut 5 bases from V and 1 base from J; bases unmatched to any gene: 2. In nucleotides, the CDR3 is TGTGCCAGCAGCGTGGGACTAGCGGGCACAGATACGCAGTATTTT. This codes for CASSVGLAGTDTQYF.

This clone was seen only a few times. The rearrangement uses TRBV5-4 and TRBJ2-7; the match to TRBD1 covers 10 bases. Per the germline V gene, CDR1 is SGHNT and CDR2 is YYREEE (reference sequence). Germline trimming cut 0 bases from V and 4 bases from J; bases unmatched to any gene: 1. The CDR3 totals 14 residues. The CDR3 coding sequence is TGTGCCAGCAGCTTGGGACAGGGGGCTTACGAGCAGTACTTC. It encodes CASSLGQGAYEQYF.

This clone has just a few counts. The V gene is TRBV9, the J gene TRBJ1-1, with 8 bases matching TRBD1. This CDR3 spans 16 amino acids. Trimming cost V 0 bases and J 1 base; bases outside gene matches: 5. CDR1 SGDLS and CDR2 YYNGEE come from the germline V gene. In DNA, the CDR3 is TGTGCCAGCAGCGTAGGCCCCGGGACAGGGAACACTGAAGCTTTCTTT. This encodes CASSVGPGTGNTEAFF.